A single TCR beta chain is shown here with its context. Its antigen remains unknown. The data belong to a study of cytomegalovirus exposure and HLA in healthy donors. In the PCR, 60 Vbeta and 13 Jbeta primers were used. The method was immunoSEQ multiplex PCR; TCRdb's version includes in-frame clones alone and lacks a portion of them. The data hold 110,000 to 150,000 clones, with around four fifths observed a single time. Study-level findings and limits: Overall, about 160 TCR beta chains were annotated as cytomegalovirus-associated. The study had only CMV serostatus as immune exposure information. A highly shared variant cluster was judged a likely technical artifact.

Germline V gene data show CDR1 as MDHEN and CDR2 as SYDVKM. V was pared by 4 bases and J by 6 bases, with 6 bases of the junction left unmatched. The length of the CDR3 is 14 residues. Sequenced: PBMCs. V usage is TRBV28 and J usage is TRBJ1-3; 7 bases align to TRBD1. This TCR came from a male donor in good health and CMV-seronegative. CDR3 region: CASSSREGANTIYF. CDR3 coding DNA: TGTGCCAGCAGTTCCCGGGAGGGGGCAAACACCATATATTTT. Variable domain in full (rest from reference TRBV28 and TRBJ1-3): DVKVTQSSRYLVKRTGEKVFLECVQDMDHENMFWYRQDPGLGLRLIYFSYDVKMKEKGDIPEGYSVSREKKERFSLILESASTNQTSMYLCASSSREGANTIYFGEGSWLTVV.